This T cell receptor beta chain was observed in a study of T cell responses to AZD1222 COVID-19 vaccine. Germline CDR1 SGHRS, CDR2 YFSETQ. CDR3 size: 14 residues. J lost 5 bases, V lost 0 bases, and 4 bases had no gene match. Measured with immunoSEQ multiplex PCR; TCRdb has only the in-frame clones, and not every one. The data show approximately 190,000 clones, about nine tenths seen once. The source was peripheral blood, collected on day 0 of MenACWY control vaccination. This clonotype was obtained from an adult in good health. This sequence joins TRBV5-1 and TRBJ1-2, with TRBD1 identical over 7 bases. CDR3 sequence reads: CASSLGARGYGYTF. The CDR3 coding sequence is TGCGCCAGCAGCTTGGGGGCCAGGGGGTATGGCTACACCTTC.